This T cell receptor (beta chain) was profiled in a study of regulatory T cells in long-lasting Graves disease. The time point is: newly diagnosed GD, antithyroid drugs for less than 3 months. Isolated PBMC RNA provided the starting material for the TCR library. Germline lookup yields CDR1 SGHTS and CDR2 YDEGEE. V was clipped by 2 bases and J by 5 bases; unmatched bases: 7. The CDR3 is 14 residues long. TCR beta libraries were built with iRepertoire HTBI primers and Arm-PCR of CDR3 regions. TCRdb reprocessed the multiplex PCR reads with MiXCR, giving one entry per CDR3 protein. Here the sample spans approximately 350,000 distinct CDR3 sequences, approximately 16% being singletons. This clonotype was observed many times. The same sample was also used in a study of T cells in Graves' hyperthyroidism and ophthalmopathy. That source adds: Patients were excluded because of uncontrolled infection, other autoimmune disease, pregnancy or lactation. Most thyroid clonotypes that were expanded above 0.001 also turned up in blood.

The material sequenced was peripheral blood mononuclear cells (PBMCs), taken at new diagnosis, from a patient treated with antithyroid drugs. The chain joins TRBV5-8 to TRBJ2-7; 7 nucleotides match TRBD1. This clonotype originated in a man aged 40-49 years with Graves disease. The CDR3, as DNA: TGTGCCAGCAGCTTTCGACAGGGAACCGACGAGCAGTACTTC. This gives the protein CASSFRQGTDEQYF. Using reference TRBV5-8 and TRBJ2-7 for the parts outside the CDR3, the full variable domain is EAGVTQSPTHLIKTRGQQATLRCSPISGHTSVYWYQQALGLGLQFLLWYDEGEERNRGNFPPRFSGRQFPNYSSELNVNALELEDSALYLCASSFRQGTDEQYFGPGTRLTVT.